The 32 T cell receptor beta chains in this list originate from one sample, sequenced in a study of identical twins. Using its own MiXCR run on the 5' RACE reads, TCRdb lists one record per CDR3 protein. Of 550,000 to 800,000 distinct CDR3 sequences in the sample, about 7% were seen once. These data were likewise used in another study, on yellow fever vaccine responses in identical twins.

Source material: PBMCs. The receptors were gathered from a woman aged 18-29 years in good health.

Only a few counts were recorded for this clonotype. The chain joins TRBV4-2 to TRBJ2-6; the D is unclear. Trimming pared 0 bases from V and 4 bases from J, leaving 10 bases between. In germline, CDR1 is LGHNA, CDR2 YNFKEQ. This CDR3 has 16 amino acids. CDR3 in amino acids: CASSQDLSGGANVLTF. The CDR3 nucleotides read TGTGCCAGCAGCCAAGATCTAAGTGGAGGGGCCAACGTCCTGACTTTC.

This clonotype appeared many times. V and J are TRBV6-5 and TRBJ1-2; the D is unclear. Trimming removed 0 bases at V and 4 bases at J, with 9 bases between. The CDR3 extends over 14 amino acids. Germline CDR1 MNHEY, CDR2 SVGAGI. Here the CDR3 reads CASSYSALGYGYTF. The CDR3 nucleotides read TGTGCCAGCAGTTACTCAGCCCTAGGCTATGGCTACACCTTC.

This clonotype was detected only a few times. The chain employs TRBV12-3 or TRBV12-4 and TRBJ1-1; no definite D call. Trimming removed 7 bases at V and 0 bases at J, with 12 bases between. The CDR3 is made up of 14 amino acids. CDR3 bases: TGTGCCAGCACCACGGCCCCCATGAACACTGAAGCTTTCTTT. This gives the protein CASTTAPMNTEAFF.

This clonotype was counted many times. In nucleotides, the CDR3 is TGCGCCAGCAGCCAAGGGAGGGGTTATTACAATGAGCAGTTCTTC. This sequence encodes CASSQGRGYYNEQFF. The chain employs TRBV4-1 and TRBJ2-1; perhaps TRBD2 as D (6 bases). The germline V and J ends were trimmed by 1 base and 4 bases, with 11 bases remaining between them. Germline V CDR1 and CDR2: MGHRA, YSYEKL. CDR3 size: 15 residues.

The rearrangement uses TRBV11-2 and TRBJ2-1, with 7 positions matching TRBD2. This CDR3 is 14 amino acids long. V lost 2 bases to trimming and J lost 10 bases; unmatched junction nucleotides: 8. Germline V gene lookup returns CDR1 SGHAT and CDR2 FQNNGV. CDR3 coding DNA: TGTGCCAGCAGCTTATCGGGGGGTCTTCTGGAGCAGTTCTTC. Its protein product is CASSLSGGLLEQFF.

This clonotype was detected a few times. The chain is built from TRBV6-1 and TRBJ2-2, with 7 bases fitting TRBD1. The CDR3 is 14 residues long. Germline assignment: CDR1 MNHNS and CDR2 SASEGT. Losses at the gene ends were 5 bases for V and 7 bases for J; bases not matched to a gene: 7. The CDR3 coding sequence is TGTGCCAGCAGTCAGACAGGGTTTGACGGGGAGCTGTTTTTT. Protein: CASSQTGFDGELFF.

This clonotype was seen many times. The rearrangement links TRBV14 to TRBJ1-6; D is uncertain. The ends were cut back, 4 bases at V and 7 bases at J, with 8 bases in the middle. The CDR3 runs to 13 residues. Germline assignment: CDR1 SGHDN and CDR2 FVKESK. The CDR3 spells CASSPGPNSPLHF. The CDR3 DNA follows: TGTGCCAGCAGCCCCGGACCCAATTCACCCCTCCACTTT.

V usage is TRBV19 and J usage is TRBJ2-2; 8 bases match TRBD1. The germline gives CDR1 LNHDA, CDR2 SQIVND (reference sequence). This CDR3 has 14 residues. Unmatched junction bases numbered 8, after V lost 7 bases and J lost 7 bases. The CDR3 reads CASNDGQGLGELFF. The CDR3 coding sequence is TGTGCCAGTAATGACGGACAGGGTCTCGGGGAGCTGTTTTTT.

In its sample, this clonotype was seen many times. The V gene is TRBV20-1, the J gene TRBJ2-7, with 13 bases that match TRBD2. The CDR3 sequence is 15 residues long. Germline trimming cut 3 bases from V and 4 bases from J; bases unmatched to any gene: 6. Per the germline V gene, CDR1 is DFQATT and CDR2 is SNEGSKA (reference sequence). DNA for the CDR3: TGCAGTGCTAGTGAACTAGCGGGAGGGCTATACGAGCAGTACTTC. Residues: CSASELAGGLYEQYF.

This clonotype was counted ten times or more. A read error may produce the germline difference seen at one junction end. CDR3 region: CASSLAGTGGYEQYF. CDR3 DNA: TGTGCCAGCAGTTTAGCCGGGACAGGGGGCTACGAGCAGTACTTC. This chain connects TRBV7-9 to TRBJ2-7; 11 positions agree with TRBD1. Germline V lookup: CDR1 SEHNR, CDR2 FQNEAQ (reference sequence). This CDR3 is 15 amino acids long.

This clonotype was detected a few times. The chain links TRBV20-1 to TRBJ1-3; D remains unclear. The CDR3 covers 16 residues. Between the trimmed V and J ends, which lost 2 bases and 1 base, there was a span of 15 bases. Per the germline V gene, CDR1 is DFQATT and CDR2 is SNEGSKA (reference sequence). This CDR3 is CSARSTPVQSGNTIYF. The DNA of the CDR3 is TGCAGTGCTAGATCCACACCGGTGCAGTCTGGAAACACCATATATTTT.

Regarding this clonotype: A much larger clone is a single base away; this may be a read error. This chain connects TRBV14 to TRBJ2-2; D is ambiguous. Trimming shortened V by 3 bases and J by 5 bases, and 7 bases separated the two germline ends. The CDR3 contains 13 residues. CDR1 is SGHDN and CDR2 is FVKESK in the germline V gene. As DNA, the CDR3 is TGTGCCAGCAGCCACGATATGACCGGGGAGCTGTTTTTT. The encoded protein is CASSHDMTGELFF. Full variable domain (remainder filled in from reference TRBV14 and TRBJ2-2): EAGVTQFPSHSVIEKGQTVTLRCDPISGHDNLYWYRRVMGKEIKFLLHFVKESKQDESGMPNNRFLAERTGGTYSTLKVQPAELEDSGVYFCASSHDMTGELFFGEGSRLTVL.

This clonotype was counted a few times. This chain links TRBV2 with TRBJ2-4; D gene uncertain. The germline gives CDR1 SNHLY, CDR2 FYNNEI. V was pared by 4 bases and J by 4 bases, with 23 bases between. This CDR3 spans 18 amino acids. CDR3 amino acids: CASSVLRPESSEKNIQYF. The CDR3 DNA reads as TGTGCCAGCAGTGTGTTGAGGCCCGAATCGTCGGAGAAAAACATTCAGTACTTC. The variable domain in full, with the rest retrieved from reference TRBV2 and TRBJ2-4, is EPEVTQTPSHQVTQMGQEVILRCVPISNHLYFYWYRQILGQKVEFLVSFYNNEISEKSEIFDDQFSVERPDGSNFTLKIRSTKLEDSAMYFCASSVLRPESSEKNIQYFGAGTRLSVL.

This clonotype was counted between two and nine times. This chain connects TRBV7-6 to TRBJ2-2, with D perhaps assigned TRBD1 or TRBD2 (7 bases each). Germline CDR1 is SGHVS and CDR2 is FNYEAQ. Trimming cost V 3 bases and J 6 bases, with 14 bases left between them. This CDR3 is built from 15 residues. DNA for the CDR3: TGTGCCAGCAGCTTCAGCCAGGGGGGGGCCGGGGAGCTGTTTTTT. Its translation: CASSFSQGGAGELFF.

This clonotype appeared many times. V and J are TRBV2 and TRBJ1-4; D might be TRBD1 (6 bases). CDR3 length: 13 residues. Deletions cut 5 bases from V and 7 bases from J, with 11 bases between. CDR1 and CDR2 (germline): SNHLY, FYNNEI. The CDR3 spells CASSRQAPEKLFF. The CDR3 DNA is TGTGCCAGCAGTAGACAGGCTCCTGAAAAACTGTTTTTT.

The chain employs TRBV11-1 and TRBJ2-3, with 9 bases fitting TRBD2. CDR1 and CDR2 from the germline V gene are SGHAT and FQDESV (reference sequence). This CDR3 contains 15 residues. V trimming: 5 bases; J trimming: 6 bases; junction bases outside the gene matches: 9. CDR3 residues: CASSLGLATADTQYF. In DNA form, the CDR3 reads TGTGCCAGCAGCCTTGGACTAGCGACCGCGGATACGCAGTATTTT.

This clonotype was picked up a small number of times. The V call is TRBV7-9, the J call TRBJ2-3; 7 bases are a match to TRBD2. The CDR3 loop spans 15 amino acids. The germline CDR1 and CDR2 sequences are SEHNR and FQNEAQ (reference sequence). With 5 bases clipped from V and 3 bases from J, the junction kept 8 bases outside the gene matches. The CDR3, as DNA: TGTGCCAGCAGCCCCGATGGCGGGAGTACAGATACGCAGTATTTT. Translating it yields CASSPDGGSTDTQYF. Full variable domain (missing parts from reference TRBV7-9 and TRBJ2-3): DTGVSQNPRHKITKRGQNVTFRCDPISEHNRLYWYRQTLGQGPEFLTYFQNEAQLEKSRLLSDRFSAERPKGSFSTLEIQRTEQGDSAMYLCASSPDGGSTDTQYFGPGTRLTVL.

The chain links TRBV7-6 to TRBJ2-5; 7 bases fit TRBD1. The trim removed 4 bases at V and 4 bases at J, leaving 6 bases unmatched. Germline CDR1 and CDR2: SGHVS and FNYEAQ. The CDR3 consists of 14 residues. The CDR3 nucleotides read TGTGCCAGCAGCTCCAGGGGGAAAGGAGAGACCCAGTACTTC. Protein: CASSSRGKGETQYF.

This chain joins TRBV6-2 or TRBV6-3 and TRBJ2-7; either TRBD1 or TRBD2 may supply D (5 bases each). The CDR3 is 19 residues long. The V gene's germline CDR1 is MNHEY and CDR2 SVGEGT. V dropped 6 bases and J dropped 2 bases, with 29 bases sitting between them. The CDR3 loop reads CASRPGPPVVSGLTYEQYF. In DNA, the CDR3 is TGTGCCAGCAGACCAGGGCCCCCAGTGGTAAGCGGCCTAACCTACGAGCAGTACTTC.

The chain recombines TRBV10-3 with TRBJ2-3; 7 positions match TRBD1. This CDR3 is built from 13 residues. Germline CDR1 is ENHRY and CDR2 is SYGVKD. Trimming at V came to 11 bases and at J to 0 bases, leaving 5 bases not matched to a gene. The CDR3 here is CAGWDSSTDTQYF. The CDR3 nucleotides are TGTGCCGGATGGGACAGTAGCACAGATACGCAGTATTTT.

The rearrangement joins TRBV7-9 to TRBJ2-1; D is undetermined. CDR1 and CDR2 (germline): SEHNR, FQNEAQ (reference sequence). V lost 2 bases to trimming and J lost 8 bases, with 7 bases between them. The CDR3 spans 12 residues. The CDR3 region is CASSLSTDEQFF. The CDR3 coding sequence is TGTGCCAGCAGCTTATCCACGGATGAGCAGTTCTTC. Based on the CDR3 plus reference TRBV7-9 and TRBJ2-1, the full variable domain is DTGVSQNPRHKITKRGQNVTFRCDPISEHNRLYWYRQTLGQGPEFLTYFQNEAQLEKSRLLSDRFSAERPKGSFSTLEIQRTEQGDSAMYLCASSLSTDEQFFGPGTRLTVL.

This sequence joins TRBV4-1 and TRBJ2-7; TRBD2 aligns across 10 bases. V lost 3 bases, J lost 3 bases, and 5 bases stayed unmatched. The CDR3 totals 15 residues. Germline V gene lookup returns CDR1 MGHRA and CDR2 YSYEKL. The CDR3 sequence: CASSQDRTSGYEQYF. CDR3 sequence (DNA): TGCGCCAGCAGCCAGGATAGGACTAGCGGCTACGAGCAGTACTTC.

The chain combines TRBV6-5 with TRBJ1-1; D might be TRBD1 (5 bases). CDR3 length: 17 residues. V was cut by 2 bases and J by 5 bases, with 21 bases left in between. Germline V gene data show CDR1 as MNHEY and CDR2 as SVGAGI. In DNA, the CDR3 is TGTGCCAGCAGTTACCTCCGGGACCTCCCAACGGGGACTGAAGCTTTCTTT. Translating gives CASSYLRDLPTGTEAFF.

By proportion, this clonotype is medium-sized. The chain couples TRBV27 to TRBJ2-1; D possibly corresponds to TRBD2 (7 bases). This CDR3 is 16 amino acids long. Germline V gives CDR1 MNHEY, CDR2 SMNVEV (reference sequence). V dropped 3 bases and J dropped 7 bases, with 19 bases sitting between them. CDR3 in amino acids: CASSFPLGGGGNEQFF. The CDR3 region has the DNA TGTGCCAGCAGTTTTCCCCTGGGGGGGGGCGGGAATGAGCAGTTCTTC.

Many counts were recorded for this clonotype. The CDR3 spells CASSEGLVTDTQYF. DNA of the CDR3: TGCGCCAGCAGTGAGGGGTTGGTCACAGATACGCAGTATTTT. The V call is TRBV10-1, the J call TRBJ2-3, with D unclear. The CDR3 totals 14 residues. CDR1 WNHNN and CDR2 SYGVQD come from the germline V gene (reference sequence). The V end lost 2 bases, the J end lost 2 bases, and 8 bases lay between the germline ends.

This sequence joins TRBV20-1 and TRBJ1-5, with a weak D call TRBD1 (6 bases). Trimming stripped 4 bases from V and 4 bases from J, with 8 bases between. Germline lookup yields CDR1 DFQATT and CDR2 SNEGSKA (reference sequence). The CDR3 has 12 amino acids. In nucleotides, the CDR3 is TGCAGTGCTACACAGGGAAATCAGCCCCAGCATTTT. Translation: CSATQGNQPQHF.

For this clonotype: Germline is not matched at one junction end, which may reflect a read error. This rearrangement joins TRBV14 to TRBJ2-1; D possibly corresponds to TRBD2 (6 bases). The CDR3 is 12 amino acids. Germline V gene lookup returns CDR1 SGHDN and CDR2 FVKESK. The CDR3 DNA follows: TGTACCAGCAGCCATTGGGAGGATGAGCAGTTCTTC. It is translated as CTSSHWEDEQFF. Full variable domain (remainder filled in from reference TRBV14 and TRBJ2-1): EAGVTQFPSHSVIEKGQTVTLRCDPISGHDNLYWYRRVMGKEIKFLLHFVKESKQDESGMPNNRFLAERTGGTYSTLKVQPAELEDSGVYFCTSSHWEDEQFFGPGTRLTVL.

The rearrangement uses TRBV10-3 and TRBJ2-5; 14 bases fit TRBD2. The CDR3 has 18 residues. V gave up 10 bases and J gave up 5 bases; unmatched junction bases: 18. Germline-derived CDR1 and CDR2 are ENHRY and SYGVKD. Here the CDR3 DNA reads TGTGCCACCAACGCGGCAGGACTAGCGGGGGGTGTGATGGAGACCCAGTACTTC. This encodes CATNAAGLAGGVMETQYF.

This clonotype was observed a few times. The V call is TRBV21-1, the J call TRBJ2-3; TRBD1 is the table's D call, not checked against the DNA. TRBV21-1 constitutes a pseudogene. The CDR3 is made up of 16 amino acids. The CDR3 loop reads CASSKSLGRSTDTQYF. The CDR3 DNA follows: TGTGCCAGCAGCAAGTCCCTCGGGCGGAGCACAGATACGCAGTATTTT.

This clonotype has at least ten counts. This chain joins TRBV6-1 and TRBJ1-2; D remains ambiguous. V lost 5 bases and J lost 4, with 14 bases in between. The CDR3 runs to 14 residues. The germline V gene encodes CDR1 MNHNS and CDR2 SASEGT. CDR3 sequence: CASSPDRNFYGYTF. The CDR3, as DNA: TGTGCCAGCAGTCCAGACCGGAACTTCTATGGCTACACCTTC.

This clonotype was seen repeatedly, ten times or more. CDR3 bases: TGCAGTGGGAATCGGGTGGTAGAGACCCAGTACTTC. Its protein is CSGNRVVETQYF. The chain is built from TRBV20-1 and TRBJ2-5; D remains unclear. Between the trimmed V and J ends, which lost 7 bases and 4 bases, there was a span of 13 bases. The CDR3 is 12 residues long. Germline V gene sequence: CDR1 DFQATT, CDR2 SNEGSKA (reference sequence).

There are many counts of this clonotype. The chain employs TRBV29-1 and TRBJ2-7, with 8 bases aligning to TRBD1. This CDR3 comprises 14 residues. After removal of 6 bases from V and 0 bases from J, the junction contained 7 bases not matched to a gene. The germline V gene has CDR1 SQVTM and CDR2 ANQGSEA. CDR3 in DNA: TGCAGCGTCACCCGACAGGGGAGCTCCTACGAGCAGTACTTC. Amino acids: CSVTRQGSSYEQYF.